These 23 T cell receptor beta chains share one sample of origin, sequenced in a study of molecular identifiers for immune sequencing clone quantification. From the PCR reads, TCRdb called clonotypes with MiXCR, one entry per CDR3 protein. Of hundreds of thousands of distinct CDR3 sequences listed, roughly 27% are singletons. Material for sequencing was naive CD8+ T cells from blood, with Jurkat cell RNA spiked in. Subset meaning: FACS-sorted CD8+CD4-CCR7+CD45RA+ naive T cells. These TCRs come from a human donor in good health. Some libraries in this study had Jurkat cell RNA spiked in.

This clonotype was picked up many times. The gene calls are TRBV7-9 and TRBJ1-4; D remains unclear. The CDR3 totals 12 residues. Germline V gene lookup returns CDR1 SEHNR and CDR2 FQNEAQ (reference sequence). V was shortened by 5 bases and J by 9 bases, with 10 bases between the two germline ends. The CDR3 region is CASSGRMKKLFF. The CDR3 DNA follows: TGTGCCAGCAGCGGAAGAATGAAAAAACTGTTTTTT.

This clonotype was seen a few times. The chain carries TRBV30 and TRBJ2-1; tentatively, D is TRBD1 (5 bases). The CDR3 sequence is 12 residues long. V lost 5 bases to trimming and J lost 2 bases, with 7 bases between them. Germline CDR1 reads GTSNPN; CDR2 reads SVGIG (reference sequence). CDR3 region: CAWLQAYNEQFF. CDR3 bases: TGTGCCTGGTTACAGGCCTACAATGAGCAGTTCTTC.

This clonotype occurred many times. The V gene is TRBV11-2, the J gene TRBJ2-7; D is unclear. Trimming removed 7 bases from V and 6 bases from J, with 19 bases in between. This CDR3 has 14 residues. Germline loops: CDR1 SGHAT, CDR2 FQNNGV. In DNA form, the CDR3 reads TGTGCCAGCACCTCCGTCGGGTGGCCGGGCGAGCAGTACTTC. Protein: CASTSVGWPGEQYF. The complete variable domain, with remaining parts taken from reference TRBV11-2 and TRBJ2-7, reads EAGVAQSPRYKIIEKRQSVAFWCNPISGHATLYWYQQILGQGPKLLIQFQNNGVVDDSQLPKDRFSAERLKGVDSTLKIQPAKLEDSAVYLCASTSVGWPGEQYFGPGTRLTVT.

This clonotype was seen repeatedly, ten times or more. The CDR3 DNA reads TGTGCCAGCAGTTTACACAGGGGTCGCCAAGAGACCCAGTACTTC. The encoded protein is CASSLHRGRQETQYF. The genes are TRBV12-3 or TRBV12-4 and TRBJ2-5; TRBD1 matches at 7 bases. With V trimmed by 2 bases and J by 1 base, 4 bases remained unmatched. The CDR3 covers 15 residues.

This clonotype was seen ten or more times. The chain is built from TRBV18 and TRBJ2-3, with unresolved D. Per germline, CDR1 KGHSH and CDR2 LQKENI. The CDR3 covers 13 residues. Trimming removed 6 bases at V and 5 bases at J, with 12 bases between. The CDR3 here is CASSPEYLDTQYF. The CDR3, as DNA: TGTGCCAGCTCCCCGGAATATCTAGATACGCAGTATTTT.

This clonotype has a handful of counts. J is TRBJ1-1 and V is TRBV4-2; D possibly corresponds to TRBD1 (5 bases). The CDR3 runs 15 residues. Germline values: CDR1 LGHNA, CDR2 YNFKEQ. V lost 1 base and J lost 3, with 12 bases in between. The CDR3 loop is CASSQGGVRDTEAFF. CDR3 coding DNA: TGTGCCAGCAGCCAAGGAGGGGTTCGAGACACTGAAGCTTTCTTT.

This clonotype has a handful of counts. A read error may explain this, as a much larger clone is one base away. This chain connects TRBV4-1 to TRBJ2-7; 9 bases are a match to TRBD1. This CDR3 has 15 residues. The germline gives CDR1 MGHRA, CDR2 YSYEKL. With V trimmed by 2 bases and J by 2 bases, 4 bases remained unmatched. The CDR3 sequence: CASSQPGTGTYEQYF. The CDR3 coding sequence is TGCGCCAGCAGCCAACCCGGGACAGGGACCTACGAGCAGTACTTC.

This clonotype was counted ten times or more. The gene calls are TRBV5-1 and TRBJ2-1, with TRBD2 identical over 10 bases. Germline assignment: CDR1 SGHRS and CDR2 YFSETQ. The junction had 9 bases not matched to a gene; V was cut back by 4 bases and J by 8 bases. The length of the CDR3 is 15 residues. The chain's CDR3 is CASSPPSGGAYEQFF. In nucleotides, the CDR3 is TGCGCCAGCAGCCCCCCGAGCGGGGGGGCCTATGAGCAGTTCTTC.

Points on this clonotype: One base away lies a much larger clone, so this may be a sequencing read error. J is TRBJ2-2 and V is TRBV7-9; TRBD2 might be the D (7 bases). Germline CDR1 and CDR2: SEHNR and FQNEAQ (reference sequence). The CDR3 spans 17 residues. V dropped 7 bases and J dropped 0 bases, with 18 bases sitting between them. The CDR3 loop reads CASNLRVRGPNTGELFF. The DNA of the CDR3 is TGTGCCAGCAACCTCCGGGTGCGGGGGCCGAACACCGGGGAGCTGTTTTTT.

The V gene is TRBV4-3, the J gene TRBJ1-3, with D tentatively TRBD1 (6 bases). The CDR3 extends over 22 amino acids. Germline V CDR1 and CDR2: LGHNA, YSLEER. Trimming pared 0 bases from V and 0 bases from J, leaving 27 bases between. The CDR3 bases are TGCGCCAGCAGCCAAGAGGACCCATCGAACATAGTCAGGGGAAGCTCTGGAAACACCATATATTTT. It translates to CASSQEDPSNIVRGSSGNTIYF.

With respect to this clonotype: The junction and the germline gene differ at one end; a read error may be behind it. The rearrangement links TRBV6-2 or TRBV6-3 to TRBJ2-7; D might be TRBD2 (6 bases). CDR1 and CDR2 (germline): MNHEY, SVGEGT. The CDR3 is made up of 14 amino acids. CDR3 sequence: CASSYGGSAYVQYF. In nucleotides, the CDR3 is TGTGCCAGCAGTTACGGAGGGTCCGCCTACGTGCAGTACTTC.

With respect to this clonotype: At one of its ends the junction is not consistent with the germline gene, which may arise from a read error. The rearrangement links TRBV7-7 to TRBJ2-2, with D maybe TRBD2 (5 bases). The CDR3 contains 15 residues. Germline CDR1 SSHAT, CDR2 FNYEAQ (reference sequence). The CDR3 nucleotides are TGTGCTAGCAGCTTAGATCCGGGGAGTACCGGGGAGCTGTTTTTT. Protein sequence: CASSLDPGSTGELFF.

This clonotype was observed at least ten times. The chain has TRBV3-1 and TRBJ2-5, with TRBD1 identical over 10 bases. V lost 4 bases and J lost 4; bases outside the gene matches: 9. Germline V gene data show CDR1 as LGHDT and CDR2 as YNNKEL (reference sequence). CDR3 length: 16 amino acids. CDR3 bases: TGTGCCAGCAGCCGCAACCGGGACAGGGGAGGAGAGACCCAGTACTTC. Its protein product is CASSRNRDRGGETQYF.

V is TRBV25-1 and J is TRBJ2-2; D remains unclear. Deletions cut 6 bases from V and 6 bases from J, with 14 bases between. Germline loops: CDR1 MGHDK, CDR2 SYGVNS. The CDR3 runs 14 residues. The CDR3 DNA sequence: TGTGCCAGCAGCCAGCGAGGAATTTCCGGGGAGCTGTTTTTT. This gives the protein CASSQRGISGELFF.

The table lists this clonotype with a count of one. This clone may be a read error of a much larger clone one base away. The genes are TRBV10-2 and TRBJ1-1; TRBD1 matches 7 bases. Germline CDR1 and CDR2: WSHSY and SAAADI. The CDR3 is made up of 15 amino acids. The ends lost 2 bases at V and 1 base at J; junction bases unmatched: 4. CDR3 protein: CASSEPRGANTEAFF. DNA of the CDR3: TGCGCCAGCAGTGAGCCCAGGGGGGCGAACACTGAAGCTTTCTTT.

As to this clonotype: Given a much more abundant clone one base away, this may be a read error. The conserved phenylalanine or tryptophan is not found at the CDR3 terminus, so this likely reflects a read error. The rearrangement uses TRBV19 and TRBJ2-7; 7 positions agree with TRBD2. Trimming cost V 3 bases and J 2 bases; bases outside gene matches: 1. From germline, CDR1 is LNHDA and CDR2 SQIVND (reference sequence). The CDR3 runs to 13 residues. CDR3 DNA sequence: TGTGCCAGTAGTATTGGGACTACCTACGAGCAGTACTCC. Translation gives CASSIGTTYEQYS.

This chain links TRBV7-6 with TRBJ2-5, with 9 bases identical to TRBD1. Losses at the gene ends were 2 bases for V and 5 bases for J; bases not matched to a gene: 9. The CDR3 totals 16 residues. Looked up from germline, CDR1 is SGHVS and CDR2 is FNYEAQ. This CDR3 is CASSLTRTGTGETQYF. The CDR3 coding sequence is TGTGCCAGCAGCTTAACCCGAACAGGGACAGGGGAGACCCAGTACTTC.

CDR3 DNA: TGTGCCAGCACCTCCACCTGGGGGGGGGCCCGGGACACTGAAGCTTTCTTT. Translation: CASTSTWGGARDTEAFF. The chain carries TRBV7-9 and TRBJ1-1; possible D gene TRBD1, 6 bases. This CDR3 has 17 amino acids. V lost 7 bases and J 3 bases, leaving 24 bases between the germline ends. The V gene's germline CDR1 is SEHNR and CDR2 FQNEAQ (reference sequence). The complete variable domain, with remaining parts taken from reference TRBV7-9 and TRBJ1-1, reads DTGVSQNPRHKITKRGQNVTFRCDPISEHNRLYWYRQTLGQGPEFLTYFQNEAQLEKSRLLSDRFSAERPKGSFSTLEIQRTEQGDSAMYLCASTSTWGGARDTEAFFGQGTRLTVV.

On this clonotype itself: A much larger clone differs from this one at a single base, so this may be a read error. The CDR3 sequence: CSVETANTGEVFF. For the CDR3, the DNA is TGCAGCGTGGAAACTGCCAACACCGGGGAGGTGTTTTTT. The chain has TRBV29-1 and TRBJ2-2; perhaps TRBD2 as D (6 bases). The CDR3 is 13 amino acids. CDR1 and CDR2 from the germline V gene are SQVTM and ANQGSEA.

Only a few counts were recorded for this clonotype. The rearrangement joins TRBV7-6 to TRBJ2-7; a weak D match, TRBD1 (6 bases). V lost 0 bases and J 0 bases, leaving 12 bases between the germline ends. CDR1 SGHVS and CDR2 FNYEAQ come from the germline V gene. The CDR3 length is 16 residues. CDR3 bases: TGTGCCAGCAGCTTAGCGGTACAGGGATCCTCCTACGAGCAGTACTTC. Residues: CASSLAVQGSSYEQYF. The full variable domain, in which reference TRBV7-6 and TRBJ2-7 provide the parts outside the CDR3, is GAGVSQSPRYKVTKRGQDVALRCDPISGHVSLYWYRQALGQGPEFLTYFNYEAQQDKSGLPNDRFSAERPEGSISTLTIQRTEQRDSAMYRCASSLAVQGSSYEQYFGPGTRLTVT.

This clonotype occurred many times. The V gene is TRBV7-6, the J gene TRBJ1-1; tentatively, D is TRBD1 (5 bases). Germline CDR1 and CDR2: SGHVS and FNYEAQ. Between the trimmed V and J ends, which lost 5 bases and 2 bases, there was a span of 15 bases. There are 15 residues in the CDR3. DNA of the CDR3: TGTGCCAGCAGCGCCATACGGGACCGAAACACTGAAGCTTTCTTT. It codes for CASSAIRDRNTEAFF.

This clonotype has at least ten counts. This CDR3 reads CASSFLAGAGETQYF. CDR3 nucleotide sequence: TGTGCCAGCAGTTTCCTAGCGGGAGCCGGAGAGACCCAGTACTTC. V and J are TRBV28 and TRBJ2-5; 10 bases fit TRBD2. The CDR3 totals 15 residues. With 3 bases clipped from V and 4 bases from J, the junction kept 5 bases outside the gene matches. Germline CDR1 reads MDHEN; CDR2 reads SYDVKM.

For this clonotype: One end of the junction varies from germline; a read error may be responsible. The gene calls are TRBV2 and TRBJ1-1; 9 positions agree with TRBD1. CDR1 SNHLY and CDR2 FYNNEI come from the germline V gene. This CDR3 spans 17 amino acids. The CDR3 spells CVSSERLTGGWGTEAFF. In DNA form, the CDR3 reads TGTGTCAGCAGTGAAAGGTTGACAGGGGGTTGGGGCACTGAAGCTTTCTTT.